The 24 T cell receptor beta chains listed next were all sequenced from one sample in a study of shared clonotypes between healthy human individuals. Clones were read by immunoSEQ multiplex PCR, and TCRdb kept only the in-frame ones, dropping some. Of some 2,100,000 clones listed, around 95% were seen once; the top ten hold roughly 0.13%. Sequencing was done on a sample of naive CD4+ T cells sorted from blood. Documented subset: CD45RA+ positively selected. The receptors were sampled from a man aged 18 to 29 in good health.

The gene calls are TRBV5-8 and TRBJ2-7; weak D call: TRBD1 (5 bases). There are 16 residues in the CDR3. Trimming left V 0 bases short and J 1 base short, with 14 bases between. Germline V gene sequence: CDR1 SGHTS, CDR2 YDEGEE. The DNA for the CDR3 is TGTGCCAGCAGCTTGGCCCCGGCAGGGCGATCCTACGAGCAGTACTTC. Amino acids: CASSLAPAGRSYEQYF. Variable domain in full (rest from reference TRBV5-8 and TRBJ2-7): EAGVTQSPTHLIKTRGQQATLRCSPISGHTSVYWYQQALGLGLQFLLWYDEGEERNRGNFPPRFSGRQFPNYSSELNVNALELEDSALYLCASSLAPAGRSYEQYFGPGTRLTVT.

This clone was recorded only once. This chain joins TRBV6-4 and TRBJ1-6, with D hard to call. This CDR3 is built from 13 residues. Looked up from germline, CDR1 is MRHNA and CDR2 is SNTAGT. V lost 4 bases to trimming and J lost 4 bases, with 5 bases between them. CDR3 bases: TGTGCCAGCAGTGGGGCATATAATTCACCCCTCCACTTT. This translates into CASSGAYNSPLHF.

The chain has TRBV2 and TRBJ2-5; no definite D call. The CDR3 extends over 14 amino acids. V lost 0 bases, J lost 4 bases, and 9 bases lay in between. Germline V gives CDR1 SNHLY, CDR2 FYNNEI. In DNA, the CDR3 is TGTGCCAGCAGTGAAGCTGGGGTGGGAGAGACCCAGTACTTC. Its protein product is CASSEAGVGETQYF. Filled out from reference TRBV2 and TRBJ2-5, the complete variable domain reads EPEVTQTPSHQVTQMGQEVILRCVPISNHLYFYWYRQILGQKVEFLVSFYNNEISEKSEIFDDQFSVERPDGSNFTLKIRSTKLEDSAMYFCASSEAGVGETQYFGPGTRLLVL.

J is TRBJ2-2 and V is TRBV5-5, with 10 bases fitting TRBD2. Trimming at V came to 5 bases and at J to 7 bases, leaving 23 bases not matched to a gene. The CDR3 contains 20 residues. Germline V lookup: CDR1 SGHKS, CDR2 YYEKEE (reference sequence). CDR3 protein: CASRELAGASGSSAYGELFF. The CDR3 nucleotides are TGTGCCAGCAGGGAATTGGCTGGGGCTAGCGGGAGTTCGGCATACGGGGAGCTGTTTTTT.

The chain links TRBV25-1 to TRBJ2-3; D could derive from TRBD1 or TRBD2 (5 bases each). Trimming left V 0 bases short and J 3 bases short, with 10 bases between. CDR3 length: 15 residues. Germline V gene data show CDR1 as MGHDK and CDR2 as SYGVNS. As DNA, the CDR3 is TGTGCCAGCAGTGAATATATTGGGACGACAGATACGCAGTATTTT. This codes for CASSEYIGTTDTQYF.

For the CDR3, the DNA is TGTGCCAGCAGTGCCGGACGGGACAGCCCTATCTCCTACGAGCAGTACTTC. Translated, it gives CASSAGRDSPISYEQYF. The chain uses TRBV2 and TRBJ2-7, with TRBD1 identical over 7 bases. CDR1 is SNHLY, CDR2 FYNNEI, per germline. This CDR3 contains 17 residues. Losses at the gene ends were 4 bases for V and 0 bases for J; bases not matched to a gene: 12. Based on the CDR3 plus reference TRBV2 and TRBJ2-7, the full variable domain is EPEVTQTPSHQVTQMGQEVILRCVPISNHLYFYWYRQILGQKVEFLVSFYNNEISEKSEIFDDQFSVERPDGSNFTLKIRSTKLEDSAMYFCASSAGRDSPISYEQYFGPGTRLTVT.

This clone appeared once. In nucleotides, the CDR3 is TGCGCCAGCAGCCAAGACGGGACAAAGAACACCGGGGAGCTGTTTTTT. Its protein product is CASSQDGTKNTGELFF. The rearrangement joins TRBV4-3 to TRBJ2-2, with D tentatively TRBD1 (6 bases). CDR3 size: 16 residues. V lost 0 bases and J lost 1, with 9 bases in between. Germline CDR1 and CDR2: LGHNA and YSLEER.

The chain recombines TRBV19 with TRBJ2-7; 14 bases fit TRBD2. From germline, CDR1 is LNHDA and CDR2 SQIVND (reference sequence). The J segment lost 5 bases and the V segment lost 4 bases, leaving 7 bases of the junction unmatched. The CDR3 length is 16 residues. The CDR3 nucleotides read TGTGCCAGTAGTAGCCCCGGGACTAGCGGGGGCCACGAGCAGTACTTC. It specifies CASSSPGTSGGHEQYF.

On this clone: Different DNA sequences within this sample yield the same CDR3. This chain links TRBV18 with TRBJ1-4; 9 bases match TRBD1. The CDR3 runs to 14 residues. The ends lost 3 bases at V and 7 bases at J; junction bases unmatched: 3. In germline, CDR1 is KGHSH, CDR2 LQKENI. CDR3 in DNA: TGTGCCAGCTCACCCCCGGGACAGGGTGAAAAACTGTTTTTT. It translates to CASSPPGQGEKLFF. Full variable domain (remainder filled in from reference TRBV18 and TRBJ1-4): NAGVMQNPRHLVRRRGQEARLRCSPMKGHSHVYWYRQLPEEGLKFMVYLQKENIIDESGMPKERFSAEFPKEGPSILRIQQVVRGDSAAYFCASSPPGQGEKLFFGSGTQLSVL.

The V call is TRBV10-2, the J call TRBJ2-6; unclear D gene. CDR1 and CDR2 from the germline V gene are WSHSY and SAAADI. The CDR3 consists of 18 residues. The V gene lost 4 bases and the J gene lost 0 bases, with 16 bases spanning the gap. The CDR3 loop reads CASSARLADHSGANVLTF. CDR3 bases: TGCGCCAGCAGTGCGCGGTTGGCAGACCACTCTGGGGCCAACGTCCTGACTTTC.

This clone occurred a few times. V is TRBV5-1 and J is TRBJ1-6, with 8 bases matching TRBD1. From germline, CDR1 is SGHRS and CDR2 YFSETQ. Trimming took 3 bases from V and 0 from J; bases not matched to a gene: 2. The CDR3 covers 16 residues. The CDR3 is CASSWTGSSYNSPLHF. CDR3 sequence (DNA): TGCGCCAGCAGCTGGACAGGGAGCTCCTATAATTCACCCCTCCACTTT. Based on the CDR3 plus reference TRBV5-1 and TRBJ1-6, the full variable domain is KAGVTQTPRYLIKTRGQQVTLSCSPISGHRSVSWYQQTPGQGLQFLFEYFSETQRNKGNFPGRFSGRQFSNSRSEMNVSTLELGDSALYLCASSWTGSSYNSPLHFGNGTRLTVT.

The chain links TRBV6-6 to TRBJ2-3; 11 bases line up with TRBD2. The ends lost 5 bases at V and 4 bases at J; junction bases unmatched: 5. Germline lookup yields CDR1 MNHNY and CDR2 SVGAGI (reference sequence). The CDR3 is 15 amino acids. Written as DNA, the CDR3 is TGTGCCAGCAGTAAACTAGCGGGAGACTCAGATACGCAGTATTTT. This gives the protein CASSKLAGDSDTQYF.

V and J are TRBV7-9 and TRBJ2-7, with TRBD2 matching 12 bases. Trimming took 5 bases from V and 4 from J; bases not matched to a gene: 18. The germline V gene encodes CDR1 SEHNR and CDR2 FQNEAQ (reference sequence). CDR3 length equals 19 residues. DNA of the CDR3: TGTGCCAGCAGCCTAAGGACGGGACTAGCGGGCCTTCCGAATTACGAGCAGTACTTC. Amino acid sequence: CASSLRTGLAGLPNYEQYF.

This clone appeared a single time. Other nucleotide sequences in the sample specify the same CDR3. The chain combines TRBV5-1 with TRBJ2-5, with TRBD2 matching 8 bases. This CDR3 is built from 15 residues. Per the germline V gene, CDR1 is SGHRS and CDR2 is YFSETQ. J lost 5 bases, V lost 0 bases, and 6 bases had no gene match. The CDR3 bases are TGCGCCAGCAGCTTGGGCACTAGCGGTACGGAGACCCAGTACTTC. This gives the protein CASSLGTSGTETQYF.

The chain joins TRBV6-4 to TRBJ2-4; possible D gene TRBD2, 7 bases. Looked up from germline, CDR1 is MRHNA and CDR2 is SNTAGT. V lost 8 bases, J lost 1 base, and 12 bases lay in between. This CDR3 has 14 residues. CDR3: CASPGRGAKNIQYF. The CDR3 DNA reads TGTGCCAGCCCAGGGAGGGGGGCCAAAAACATTCAGTACTTC.

The chain recombines TRBV5-6 with TRBJ1-4; possible D gene TRBD1, 6 bases. With 4 bases removed from V and 4 bases from J, the gap between germline ends came to 14 bases. Germline-derived CDR1 and CDR2 are SGHDT and YYEEEE. This CDR3 spans 15 amino acids. In nucleotides, the CDR3 is TGTGCCAGCAGCGTCCAGGGGAAGGGTAATGAAAAACTGTTTTTT. Translated: CASSVQGKGNEKLFF.

The chain combines TRBV9 with TRBJ1-1; 7 nucleotides line up with TRBD1. After removal of 4 bases from V and 1 base from J, the junction contained 10 bases not matched to a gene. The CDR3 is 16 residues long. Germline V CDR1 and CDR2: SGDLS, YYNGEE. The CDR3: CASSPRQGGGNTEAFF. As DNA, the CDR3 is TGTGCCAGCAGCCCCCGACAGGGCGGGGGGAACACTGAAGCTTTCTTT.

The chain has TRBV7-2 and TRBJ1-5, with 7 bases that match TRBD1. The CDR3 has 14 amino acids. Unmatched junction bases numbered 7, after V lost 4 bases and J lost 7 bases. Germline lookup yields CDR1 SGHTA and CDR2 FQGNSA. The DNA for the CDR3 is TGTGCCAGCAGCTCAAGCCCGGACAGGCAGCCCCAGCATTTT. Translation: CASSSSPDRQPQHF.

CDR3 sequence: CASRTPGGSYEQYF. The DNA for the CDR3 is TGTGCCAGCAGGACTCCGGGAGGTTCCTACGAGCAGTACTTC. The chain links TRBV6-1 to TRBJ2-7, with 7 bases fitting TRBD2. Germline trimming cut 6 bases from V and 1 base from J; bases unmatched to any gene: 6. CDR3 size: 14 residues. The V gene's germline CDR1 is MNHNS and CDR2 SASEGT.

The V call is TRBV11-2, the J call TRBJ2-2; D might be TRBD2 (5 bases). Germline V gene lookup returns CDR1 SGHAT and CDR2 FQNNGV. Trimming pared 5 bases from V and 6 bases from J, leaving 19 bases between. The length of the CDR3 is 16 residues. The CDR3 DNA follows: TGTGCCAGCAGCCCCAGACTACCCTCAACGGCCGGGGAGCTGTTTTTT. Residues: CASSPRLPSTAGELFF.

J is TRBJ2-3 and V is TRBV10-1; 7 bases are a match to TRBD1. This CDR3 contains 14 residues. The germline V gene encodes CDR1 WNHNN and CDR2 SYGVQD (reference sequence). J was trimmed by 4 bases and V by 3 bases; bases with no gene match: 4. In nucleotides, the CDR3 is TGCGCCAGCAGTGATACAGGGGTCGCAGATACGCAGTATTTT. Its protein is CASSDTGVADTQYF.

The CDR3 sequence: CASSLPGAPYNEQFF. CDR3 DNA: TGTGCCAGCAGCTTACCGGGGGCCCCCTACAATGAGCAGTTCTTC. The J gene is TRBJ2-1, the V gene TRBV7-9; D is perhaps TRBD1 or TRBD2 (6 bases each). Trimming took off 2 bases at V and 2 bases at J, with 10 bases between the two ends. Germline V gene data show CDR1 as SEHNR and CDR2 as FQNEAQ (reference sequence). This CDR3 comprises 15 residues.

This chain links TRBV9 with TRBJ1-6; 9 bases agree with TRBD1. The length of the CDR3 is 14 residues. Trimming cost V 2 bases and J 8 bases; bases outside gene matches: 2. Germline CDR1 and CDR2: SGDLS and YYNGEE. DNA of the CDR3: TGTGCCAGCAGCGTCCGGACAGGGGATTCACCCCTCCACTTT. Residues: CASSVRTGDSPLHF.

The rearrangement uses TRBV29-1 and TRBJ2-7, with TRBD1 matching 10 bases. V lost 8 bases, J lost 4 bases, and 8 bases stayed unmatched. Germline V CDR1 and CDR2: SQVTM, ANQGSEA. The CDR3 is 13 amino acids. This CDR3 reads CSFATGGLYEQYF. CDR3 DNA sequence: TGCAGCTTTGCGACAGGGGGCCTATACGAGCAGTACTTC.